This note documents a single TCR beta chain sequence. V lost 3 bases and J lost 6; bases outside the gene matches: 5. The CDR3 runs 14 residues. Germline CDR1 reads KGHSH; CDR2 reads LQKENI. The source of the sample is a study of blood T cell repertoires in COVID-19. Study overall: From the United States, Italy and Spain came samples of acute and convalescent COVID-19. PBMCs, B-cell-depleted T cells, or T cells were the source of the cDNA or gDNA that made up the material.

In the study's own analysis: Estimation of nucleated cell counts relied on the amplification of reference gene primers. Assay used: immunoSEQ multiplex PCR; TCRdb lists only in-frame clones, some missing. V and J calls and clone size are as listed in that table; D and trimming were resolved from the DNA. The sample contains tens of thousands of clones, around 86% of which appear only once. The gene calls are TRBV18 and TRBJ1-5, with 7 nucleotides matching TRBD1. The receptor comes from a man aged 25 to 40 with acute or convalescent COVID-19. Sequencing was performed on peripheral blood. CDR3 nucleotides: TGTGCCAGCTCACCGGAAGACAGGGTTCAGCCCCAGCATTTT. It is translated as CASSPEDRVQPQHF.